This entry concerns a single TCR beta chain. This specimen comes from a study of blood T cell repertoires in COVID-19. In the authors' workflow: Reference gene primer amplification in the assay estimated nucleated cell counts. Repertoires were generated with immunoSEQ multiplex PCR, while TCRdb's copy carries only in-frame clones and drops some. Clone size and the V and J calls come from that table; the DNA yielded D and trimming. The profile shows tens of thousands of clones, approximately 90% of them singletons. The CDR3 is 14 residues long. J gave up 3 bases and V 7 bases, and 5 bases lay outside the gene matches. Per the germline V gene, CDR1 is MNHEY and CDR2 is SVGAGI.

V is TRBV6-5 and J is TRBJ1-5, with TRBD1 matching 8 bases. This clonotype was obtained from an older man with active or convalescent COVID-19. The material sequenced was peripheral blood. DNA for the CDR3: TGTGCCAGCACTGGGACAGGACCCAATCAGCCCCAGCATTTT. The encoded protein is CASTGTGPNQPQHF.